These T cell receptor beta chains were read from a single sample in a study of cytomegalovirus exposure and HLA in healthy donors. Sequencing used immunoSEQ multiplex PCR; TCRdb keeps in-frame clones, though not all of them. The sample lists some 98,000 clones; around 75% were seen once. The sequenced material came from PBMCs. The receptors were sampled from a man aged 18 to 35 in good health and CMV-seropositive. The CDR3 runs from the conserved cysteine through the conserved F or W. Each record gives: J gene, V gene, D gene, clone size, CDR3 protein, CDR3 DNA. A D gene is named only where the DNA matches it firmly. The size of a clone is reported for some rows only, either as once, few or many, or as a class for expanded clones.

J: TRBJ2-7
V: TRBV19
D: NA
size: NA
CDR3: CASSIAGSGEQYF
DNA: TGTGCCAGTAGTATCGCGGGGTCGGGCGAGCAGTACTTC

J: TRBJ1-6
V: TRBV4-1
D: NA
size: few
CDR3: CASSQEQGDSPLHF
DNA: TGCGCCAGCAGCCAAGAACAGGGTGATTCACCCCTCCACTTT

J: TRBJ2-1
V: TRBV6-5
D: TRBD2
size: few
CDR3: CASRRTSGVNNEQFF
DNA: TGTGCCAGCAGGAGAACTAGCGGAGTTAACAATGAGCAGTTCTTC

J: TRBJ1-5
V: TRBV7-8
D: NA
size: NA
CDR3: CASSPQLLGGNQPQHF
DNA: TGTGCCAGCAGCCCTCAGTTGTTAGGGGGCAATCAGCCCCAGCATTTT

J: TRBJ1-4
V: TRBV7-9
D: NA
size: NA
CDR3: CASSQHATNEKLFF
DNA: TGTGCCAGCAGCCAACATGCAACTAATGAAAAACTGTTTTTT

J: TRBJ1-2
V: TRBV5-1
D: NA
size: NA
CDR3: CASSLDDTSYGYTF
DNA: TGCGCCAGCAGCTTGGATGACACAAGCTATGGCTACACCTTC

J: TRBJ1-6
V: TRBV18
D: TRBD1
size: NA
CDR3: CASSPRAGGDLHF
DNA: TGTGCCAGCTCACCACGAGCAGGGGGTGACCTCCACTTT

J: TRBJ2-5
V: TRBV5-1
D: TRBD2
size: NA
CDR3: CASSLDGGAETQYF
DNA: TGCGCCAGCAGCTTGGACGGGGGGGCCGAGACCCAGTACTTC

J: TRBJ1-1
V: TRBV11-3
D: NA
size: NA
CDR3: CASSLQGNTEAFF
DNA: TGTGCCAGCAGCTTACAGGGGAACACTGAAGCTTTCTTT

J: TRBJ1-2
V: TRBV30
D: TRBD1
size: NA
CDR3: CAWRTAGGWEGYTF
DNA: TGTGCCTGGAGGACCGCAGGGGGATGGGAAGGCTACACCTTC

J: TRBJ2-3
V: TRBV5-6
D: TRBD2
size: NA
CDR3: CASSLGFLAGVTDTQYF
DNA: TGTGCCAGCAGCTTGGGGTTCCTAGCGGGGGTCACAGATACGCAGTATTTT

J: TRBJ1-3
V: TRBV29-1
D: NA
size: NA
CDR3: CSVESGELNTIYF
DNA: TGCAGCGTTGAATCGGGGGAGTTAAACACCATATATTTT

J: TRBJ1-1
V: TRBV6-1
D: NA
size: few
CDR3: CAIMRGEAFF
DNA: TGTGCCATCATGAGGGGGGAAGCTTTCTTT

J: TRBJ1-3
V: TRBV30
D: NA
size: once
CDR3: CAWSAVRPFSGNTIYF
DNA: TGTGCCTGGAGTGCTGTGAGGCCATTCTCTGGAAACACCATATATTTT

J: TRBJ2-1
V: TRBV4-2
D: NA
size: NA
CDR3: CASSQEESSYNEQFF
DNA: TGTGCCAGCAGCCAAGAGGAGAGCTCCTACAATGAGCAGTTCTTC

J: TRBJ1-4
V: TRBV30
D: NA
size: NA
CDR3: CACETAFREKLFF
DNA: TGTGCCTGCGAGACAGCCTTCAGGGAAAAACTGTTTTTT

J: TRBJ2-2
V: TRBV4-1
D: TRBD2
size: NA
CDR3: CASSLSGANTGELFF
DNA: TGCGCCAGCAGCCTTAGCGGGGCGAACACCGGGGAGCTGTTTTTT

J: TRBJ2-7
V: TRBV7-6
D: TRBD1
size: NA
CDR3: CASSAGTASYEQYF
DNA: TGTGCCAGCAGCGCAGGGACAGCTTCCTACGAGCAGTACTTC

J: TRBJ1-5
V: TRBV7-2
D: TRBD1
size: NA
CDR3: CASSLAGTGNNQPQHF
DNA: TGTGCCAGCAGCTTAGCCGGGACAGGGAACAATCAGCCCCAGCATTTT

J: TRBJ2-7
V: TRBV7-2
D: TRBD1
size: NA
CDR3: CASSLVQGGHEQYF
DNA: TGTGCCAGCAGCTTAGTACAGGGGGGCCACGAGCAGTACTTC

J: TRBJ1-6
V: TRBV27
D: NA
size: NA
CDR3: CASSLGGTPLHF
DNA: TGTGCCAGCAGTTTAGGGGGGACACCCCTCCACTTT

J: TRBJ2-3
V: TRBV6-5
D: NA
size: NA
CDR3: CASTPTFSTDTQYF
DNA: TGTGCCAGCACTCCCACTTTTAGCACAGATACGCAGTATTTT

J: TRBJ2-7
V: TRBV27
D: NA
size: once
CDR3: CASSFRGSYEQYF
DNA: TGTGCCAGCAGTTTCAGGGGCTCCTACGAGCAGTACTTC

J: TRBJ2-1
V: TRBV5-1
D: NA
size: NA
CDR3: CASTGPDYLEQFF
DNA: TGCGCCAGCACGGGACCGGACTACCTAGAGCAGTTCTTC

J: TRBJ2-1
V: TRBV12-5
D: TRBD2
size: NA
CDR3: CASGLEGGSEQFF
DNA: TGTGCTAGTGGTTTGGAGGGAGGGAGTGAGCAGTTCTTC

J: TRBJ1-5
V: TRBV7-6
D: NA
size: NA
CDR3: CASSLGTHNSNQPQHF
DNA: TGTGCCAGCAGCTTAGGGACACATAATAGCAATCAGCCCCAGCATTTT

J: TRBJ2-1
V: TRBV5-4
D: NA
size: once
CDR3: CATYRRGSSYNEQFF
DNA: TGTGCCACCTACCGTAGGGGAAGCTCCTACAATGAGCAGTTCTTC

J: TRBJ2-5
V: TRBV7-9
D: TRBD2
size: NA
CDR3: CASSLARLAGGETQYF
DNA: TGTGCCAGCAGCTTAGCGCGACTAGCGGGGGGAGAGACCCAGTACTTC

J: TRBJ2-1
V: TRBV29-1
D: TRBD2
size: NA
CDR3: CSVEERTSGGAATYNEQFF
DNA: TGCAGCGTTGAAGAAAGGACTAGCGGGGGGGCAGCTACGTACAATGAGCAGTTCTTC

J: TRBJ2-4
V: TRBV23-1
D: NA
size: few
CDR3: CASPVGRRVPAKNIQYF
DNA: TGCGCCAGCCCGGTAGGCAGGAGGGTTCCAGCCAAAAACATTCAGTACTTC

J: TRBJ1-1
V: TRBV28
D: TRBD1
size: NA
CDR3: CASSDQGGEGTEAFF
DNA: TGTGCCAGCAGTGACCAAGGGGGCGAGGGCACTGAAGCTTTCTTT

J: TRBJ2-7
V: TRBV7-9
D: TRBD1
size: NA
CDR3: CASSSTSKDRAYEQYF
DNA: TGTGCCAGCAGCTCTACTTCTAAGGACAGGGCGTACGAGCAGTACTTC

J: TRBJ2-5
V: TRBV28
D: NA
size: few
CDR3: CASSSPWAQETQYF
DNA: TGTGCCAGCAGTTCTCCCTGGGCGCAAGAGACCCAGTACTTC

J: TRBJ2-2
V: TRBV29-1
D: TRBD2
size: NA
CDR3: CSVGSGAGELFF
DNA: TGCAGCGTTGGGAGCGGGGCCGGGGAGCTGTTTTTT

J: TRBJ2-1
V: TRBV6-1
D: TRBD2
size: NA
CDR3: CASPSGGLNEQFF
DNA: TGTGCCAGCCCTAGCGGGGGGCTAAATGAGCAGTTCTTC

J: TRBJ2-1
V: TRBV30
D: TRBD1
size: NA
CDR3: CAWDRGPYNEQFF
DNA: TGTGCCTGGGACAGGGGCCCCTACAATGAGCAGTTCTTC

J: TRBJ1-5
V: TRBV7-6
D: NA
size: NA
CDR3: CASSPGDFSNQPQHF
DNA: TGTGCCAGCAGCCCGGGGGACTTTAGCAATCAGCCCCAGCATTTT

J: TRBJ2-7
V: TRBV6-5
D: NA
size: NA
CDR3: CASSIRDEQYF
DNA: TGTGCCAGCAGCATCCGGGACGAGCAGTACTTC

J: TRBJ1-3
V: TRBV5-6
D: NA
size: few
CDR3: CASSFGVGGNTIYF
DNA: TGTGCCAGCAGCTTTGGAGTAGGTGGAAACACCATATATTTT

J: TRBJ1-1
V: TRBV28
D: NA
size: NA
CDR3: CASSFSGRVTEAFF
DNA: TGTGCCAGCAGTTTCTCTGGCAGGGTAACTGAAGCTTTCTTT

J: TRBJ2-5
V: TRBV7-9
D: NA
size: NA
CDR3: CASSSRQVQETQYF
DNA: TGTGCCAGCAGCTCTCGACAGGTTCAAGAGACCCAGTACTTC

J: TRBJ1-4
V: TRBV4-1
D: NA
size: NA
CDR3: CASSQVGVSKSGEKLFF
DNA: TGCGCCAGCAGCCAAGTAGGGGTGTCAAAGTCTGGGGAAAAACTGTTTTTT

J: TRBJ1-1
V: TRBV18
D: NA
size: few
CDR3: CASSPVTGPEAFF
DNA: TGTGCCAGCTCACCCGTAACGGGTCCTGAAGCTTTCTTT

J: TRBJ1-6
V: TRBV7-9
D: TRBD1
size: NA
CDR3: CASSDRAGSSPLHF
DNA: TGTGCCAGCAGTGACAGGGCTGGTAGTTCACCCCTCCACTTT

J: TRBJ1-1
V: TRBV6-1
D: TRBD1
size: NA
CDR3: CASSDRDRANRFQAFF
DNA: TGTGCCAGCAGTGACCGGGACAGGGCCAACCGTTTCCAAGCTTTCTTT

J: TRBJ2-5
V: TRBV14
D: NA
size: NA
CDR3: CASSQEGPRVGETQYF
DNA: TGTGCCAGCAGCCAAGAGGGCCCCAGGGTGGGGGAGACCCAGTACTTC

J: TRBJ2-3
V: TRBV7-9
D: TRBD2
size: NA
CDR3: CASSPESWRGVTDTQYF
DNA: TGTGCCAGCAGCCCTGAAAGTTGGCGGGGGGTCACAGATACGCAGTATTTT

J: TRBJ2-1
V: TRBV4-2
D: NA
size: NA
CDR3: CASSQAAQKAYNEQFF
DNA: TGTGCCAGCAGCCAAGCCGCACAGAAGGCCTACAATGAGCAGTTCTTC

J: TRBJ2-1
V: TRBV27
D: NA
size: NA
CDR3: CASTRLGAGNEQFF
DNA: TGTGCCAGCACTAGACTAGGCGCGGGCAATGAGCAGTTCTTC

J: TRBJ1-1
V: TRBV5-6
D: TRBD1
size: NA
CDR3: CASSLRFGTANTEAFF
DNA: TGTGCCAGCAGCTTGAGGTTCGGGACAGCGAACACTGAAGCTTTCTTT

J: TRBJ2-3
V: TRBV19
D: TRBD1
size: NA
CDR3: CASRRDRSTDTQYF
DNA: TGTGCCAGTAGGAGGGACAGGAGCACAGATACGCAGTATTTT

J: TRBJ1-4
V: TRBV28
D: TRBD1
size: NA
CDR3: CASKSRQGTNEKLFF
DNA: TGTGCCAGTAAATCCCGACAGGGAACAAATGAAAAACTGTTTTTT

J: TRBJ2-3
V: TRBV15
D: TRBD1
size: NA
CDR3: CATSTTFVKDRGTDTQYF
DNA: TGTGCCACCAGCACCACTTTTGTAAAGGACAGGGGCACAGATACGCAGTATTTT

J: TRBJ2-2
V: TRBV19
D: NA
size: NA
CDR3: CASSNAGWATGELFF
DNA: TGTGCCAGTAGTAACGCAGGGTGGGCCACCGGGGAGCTGTTTTTT

J: TRBJ1-5
V: TRBV27
D: TRBD1
size: NA
CDR3: CASSLGTGGNQPQHF
DNA: TGTGCCAGCAGCCTAGGGACAGGGGGCAATCAGCCCCAGCATTTT